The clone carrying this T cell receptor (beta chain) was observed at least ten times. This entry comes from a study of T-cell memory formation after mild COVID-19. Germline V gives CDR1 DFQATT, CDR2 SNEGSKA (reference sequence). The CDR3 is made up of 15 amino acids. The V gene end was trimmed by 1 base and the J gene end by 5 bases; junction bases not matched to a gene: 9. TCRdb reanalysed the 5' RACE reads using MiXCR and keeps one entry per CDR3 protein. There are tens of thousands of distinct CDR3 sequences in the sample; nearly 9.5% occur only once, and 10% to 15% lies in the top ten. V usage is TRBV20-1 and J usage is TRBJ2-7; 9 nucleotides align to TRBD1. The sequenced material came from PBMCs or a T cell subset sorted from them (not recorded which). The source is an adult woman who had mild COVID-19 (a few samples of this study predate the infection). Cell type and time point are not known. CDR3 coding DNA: TGCAGTGCTAGAGTACAGGGGGCGCTTAGAGACGAGCAGTACTTC. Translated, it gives CSARVQGALRDEQYF.